The T cell receptor beta chain under discussion was sequenced for a study of blood T cell repertoires in COVID-19. Turning to the study itself: The analysed material was cDNA or gDNA that came from T cells, B-cell-depleted T cells, or PBMCs.

Seattle enrolled patients during active infection and tracked them longitudinally. V gave up 1 base and J gave up 5 bases, with 17 bases separating them. The CDR3 is 16 residues long. Germline V gene lookup returns CDR1 SNHLY and CDR2 FYNNEI. In the original processing: Quantification of nucleated cells was approximated via reference gene primer amplification. The repertoire was sequenced with immunoSEQ multiplex PCR; TCRdb's copy has only in-frame clones and lacks some. That table gives V, J and clone size, and the DNA gave D and trimming. Among nearly 45,000 clones, roughly 89% were seen once, and the ten largest hold about 4%.

The rearrangement joins TRBV2 to TRBJ1-1; no clear D. The sequence was collected from a man between 40 and 49 years old with COVID-19, enrolled during active disease. The sequencing input was peripheral blood. CDR3 sequence (DNA): TGTGCCAGCAGTGAAGGACTAATATGGAGAGGGACTGAAGCTTTCTTT. Its translation: CASSEGLIWRGTEAFF.